Shown below are 12 T cell receptor beta chains from a single sample sequenced in a study of response to subunit inactivated influenza vaccine (dated by TCRdb to 2016 to 2018). The receptor library was made with RT-PCR. The instrument given in TCRdb is Illumina HiSeq 2500. In-frame beta chains were kept once TCRdb had trimmed the public reads at Q25 with fastp and called clones with MiXCR. Each entry is one CDR3 protein sequence, shown with its most common DNA and genes. In this sample the table shows some 800,000 distinct CDR3 sequences, roughly 20% of which occur a single time. The top ten hold roughly 10% of the sample. This material consisted of PBMCs from blood, taken 5 days after vaccination. The source of these receptors is a man between 45 and 60 years old who received an inactivated influenza vaccine. Donor details come from another sample of the same person, matched by shared clones.

This CDR3 is CSARLLNQPQHF. The CDR3 region has the DNA TGCAGTGCTAGATTGTTGAATCAGCCCCAGCATTTT. The genes are TRBV20-1 and TRBJ1-5; D remains ambiguous. CDR1 and CDR2 (germline): DFQATT, SNEGSKA (reference sequence). The CDR3 loop spans 12 amino acids. Trimming took off 2 bases at V and 4 bases at J, with 6 bases between the two ends.

In its sample, this clonotype was seen a few times. This chain uses TRBV29-1 with TRBJ2-1; TRBD1 matches 10 bases. This CDR3 has 13 amino acids. J was trimmed by 8 bases and V by 6 bases; bases with no gene match: 7. Germline CDR1 SQVTM, CDR2 ANQGSEA. DNA of the CDR3: TGCAGCGTGGGGACAGGGGAAATCTATGAGCAGTTCTTC. It encodes CSVGTGEIYEQFF.

CDR3 in amino acids: CAISVPGLADSYEQYF. The DNA of the CDR3 is TGTGCCATCAGTGTCCCAGGACTAGCGGACTCCTACGAGCAGTACTTC. The rearrangement uses TRBV10-3 and TRBJ2-7; TRBD2 agrees at 10 bases. Trimming at V came to 4 bases and at J to 0 bases, leaving 6 bases not matched to a gene. The CDR3 is made up of 16 amino acids. CDR1 is ENHRY, CDR2 SYGVKD, per germline.

This clonotype has only one observation. The rearrangement uses TRBV28 and TRBJ2-4; 8 bases fit TRBD1. The CDR3 is 14 residues long. The trim removed 6 bases at V and 3 bases at J, leaving 4 bases unmatched. Per the germline V gene, CDR1 is MDHEN and CDR2 is SYDVKM. CDR3 in DNA: TGTGCCAGCAGCCCCAGGGGGCTCAAAAACATTCAGTACTTC. As protein: CASSPRGLKNIQYF.

This clonotype came up a few times. The chain carries TRBV27 and TRBJ1-5, with D perhaps TRBD1 (6 bases). The V end was cut by 6 bases, the J end by 0 bases, with 12 bases between. CDR1 is MNHEY, CDR2 SMNVEV, per germline (reference sequence). This CDR3 is built from 15 residues. The CDR3 protein is CASRTGAISNQPQHF. DNA of the CDR3: TGTGCCAGCAGAACGGGGGCGATTAGCAATCAGCCCCAGCATTTT.

In nucleotides, the CDR3 is TGTGCCAGCTCACCGCGGGTTCCCAGTGAAAAACTGTTTTTT. Its protein product is CASSPRVPSEKLFF. The chain couples TRBV18 to TRBJ1-4; no reliable D call. Between the trimmed V and J ends, which lost 3 bases and 7 bases, there was a span of 12 bases. The germline CDR1 and CDR2 sequences are KGHSH and LQKENI. This CDR3 comprises 14 residues.

This clonotype was seen only a few times. The chain carries TRBV25-1 and TRBJ1-2, with a tentative D call TRBD1 (6 bases). V lost 0 bases and J lost 7, with 9 bases in between. CDR1 MGHDK and CDR2 SYGVNS come from the germline V gene. The CDR3 covers 13 residues. The CDR3 reads CASSEYTGAGYTF. The CDR3 bases are TGTGCCAGCAGTGAATATACGGGGGCTGGCTACACCTTC.

This clonotype came up a few times. The gene calls are TRBV12-3 or TRBV12-4 and TRBJ1-1; no clear D. The CDR3 consists of 14 residues. V was pared by 1 base and J by 4 bases, with 10 bases between. The CDR3 is CASSLGSRTTEAFF. The CDR3 coding sequence is TGTGCCAGCAGTTTAGGGAGCAGGACCACTGAAGCTTTCTTT.

There are a few counts of this clonotype. The chain couples TRBV29-1 to TRBJ2-7, with 8 bases fitting TRBD1. Losses at the gene ends were 4 bases for V and 5 bases for J; bases not matched to a gene: 10. Germline V lookup: CDR1 SQVTM, CDR2 ANQGSEA. This CDR3 contains 14 residues. In DNA, the CDR3 is TGCAGCGTTGTGGAGACAGGGGATCCCCACGAGCAGTACTTC. Amino acids: CSVVETGDPHEQYF.

Ten or more counts support this clonotype. CDR3 DNA sequence: TGTGCCAGCAGTTACTCCGGGGGGCGAGGAAACACCATATATTTT. It yields the protein CASSYSGGRGNTIYF. The gene calls are TRBV6-5 and TRBJ1-3; D might be TRBD1 (6 bases). The ends were cut back, 0 bases at V and 4 bases at J, with 10 bases in the middle. From germline, CDR1 is MNHEY and CDR2 SVGAGI. The CDR3 covers 15 residues.

The CDR3 DNA reads TGTGCCAGCAGTTTTGGGACTAGCGGGGTAACGCAGTATTTT. It encodes CASSFGTSGVTQYF. The chain is built from TRBV28 and TRBJ2-3; the match to TRBD2 covers 13 bases. The trim removed 3 bases at V and 9 bases at J, leaving 3 bases unmatched. CDR3 length: 14 amino acids. Germline assignment: CDR1 MDHEN and CDR2 SYDVKM.

The V gene is TRBV27, the J gene TRBJ1-6; D perhaps matches TRBD1 (6 bases). V gave up 6 bases and J gave up 6 bases, with 9 bases separating them. CDR3 size: 13 residues. Germline CDR1 reads MNHEY; CDR2 reads SMNVEV (reference sequence). The CDR3 DNA is TGTGCCAGCAGACAGGGCGGTAATTCACCCCTCCACTTT. As protein: CASRQGGNSPLHF.